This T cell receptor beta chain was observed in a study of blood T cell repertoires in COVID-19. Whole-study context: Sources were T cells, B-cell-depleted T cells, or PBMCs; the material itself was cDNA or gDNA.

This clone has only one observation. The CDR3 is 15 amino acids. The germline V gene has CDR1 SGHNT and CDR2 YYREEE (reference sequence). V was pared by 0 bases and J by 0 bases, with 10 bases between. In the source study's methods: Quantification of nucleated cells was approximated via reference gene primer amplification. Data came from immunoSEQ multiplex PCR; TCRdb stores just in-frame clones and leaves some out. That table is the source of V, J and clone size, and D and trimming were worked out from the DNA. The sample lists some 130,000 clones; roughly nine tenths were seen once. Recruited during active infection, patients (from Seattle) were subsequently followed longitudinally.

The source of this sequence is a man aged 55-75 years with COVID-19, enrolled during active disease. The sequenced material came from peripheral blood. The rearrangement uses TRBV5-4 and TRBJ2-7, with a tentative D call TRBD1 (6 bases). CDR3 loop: CASSLEGTLSYEQYF. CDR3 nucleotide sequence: TGTGCCAGCAGCTTGGAAGGGACACTCTCCTACGAGCAGTACTTC.